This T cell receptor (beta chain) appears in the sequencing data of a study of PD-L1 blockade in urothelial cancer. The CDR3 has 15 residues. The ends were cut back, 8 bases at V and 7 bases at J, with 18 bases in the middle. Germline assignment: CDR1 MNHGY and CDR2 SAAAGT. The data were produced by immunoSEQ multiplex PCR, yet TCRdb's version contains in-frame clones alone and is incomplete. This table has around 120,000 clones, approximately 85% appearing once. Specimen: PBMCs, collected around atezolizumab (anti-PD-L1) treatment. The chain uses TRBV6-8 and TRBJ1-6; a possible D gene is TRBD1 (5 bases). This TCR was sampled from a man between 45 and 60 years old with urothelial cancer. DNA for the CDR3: TGTGCCAGCTCCACACTCCAGGGCTGGAATTCACCCCTCCACTTT. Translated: CASSTLQGWNSPLHF.